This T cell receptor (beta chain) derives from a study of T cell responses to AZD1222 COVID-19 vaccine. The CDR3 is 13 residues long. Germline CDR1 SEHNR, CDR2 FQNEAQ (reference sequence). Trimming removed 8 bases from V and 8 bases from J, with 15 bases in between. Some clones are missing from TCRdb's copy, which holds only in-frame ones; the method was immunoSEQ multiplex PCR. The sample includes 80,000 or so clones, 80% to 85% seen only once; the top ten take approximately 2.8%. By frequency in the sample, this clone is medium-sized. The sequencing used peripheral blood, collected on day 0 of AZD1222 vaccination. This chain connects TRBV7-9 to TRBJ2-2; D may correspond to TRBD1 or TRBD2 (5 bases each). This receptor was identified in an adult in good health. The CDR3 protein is CASPGRTSGELFF. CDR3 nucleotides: TGTGCCAGCCCGGGACGGACCTCTGGGGAGCTGTTTTTT.